One sample yielded the 26 T cell receptor beta chains listed below, sequenced in a study of control samples from healthy donors and cancer patients. Only in-frame clones appear in the TCRdb table, and some are missing; sequencing was by immunoSEQ multiplex PCR. The sample comprises under 450,000 clones, over 75% of which are singletons, and more than 6% rests with the top ten. Sample: PBMCs. The receptors were sampled from a man aged 35-49 years with head and neck cancer.

The chain recombines TRBV5-1 with TRBJ2-7, with 10 bases lining up with TRBD1. CDR1 is SGHRS, CDR2 YFSETQ, per germline. The CDR3 covers 15 residues. The V segment lost 2 bases and the J segment 5 bases; nucleotides outside the gene matches: 7. CDR3 residues: CASSLTGQGINEQYF. CDR3 coding DNA: TGCGCCAGCAGCTTAACGGGACAGGGGATAAACGAGCAGTACTTC.

This clone was seen a handful of times. The chain links TRBV20-1 to TRBJ1-2; D may be TRBD1 (5 bases). The CDR3 length is 12 residues. The ends were cut back, 3 bases at V and 4 bases at J, with 9 bases in the middle. The germline CDR1 and CDR2 sequences are DFQATT and SNEGSKA (reference sequence). This CDR3 reads CSASLQVYGYTF. The DNA of the CDR3 is TGCAGTGCTAGTTTACAGGTCTATGGCTACACCTTC.

V and J are TRBV12-1 and TRBJ1-2; no DNA check was done on the table's D call, TRBD1. TRBV12-1 is a listed pseudogene. The CDR3 is 13 amino acids. CDR3 sequence: CASSLGQAYGYTF. CDR3 DNA: TGTGCCAGCAGCTTGGGACAGGCCTATGGCTACACCTTC.

This chain connects TRBV30 to TRBJ2-7; 10 nucleotides line up with TRBD1. Germline-derived CDR1 and CDR2 are GTSNPN and SVGIG (reference sequence). The CDR3 runs 15 residues. Unmatched junction bases numbered 3, after V lost 1 base and J lost 0 bases. The CDR3 loop is CAWSAGQGLSYEQYF. The CDR3 region has the DNA TGTGCCTGGAGTGCGGGACAGGGGCTCTCCTACGAGCAGTACTTC.

The J gene is TRBJ2-7, the V gene TRBV5-1; D is possibly TRBD2 (5 bases). The V gene lost 2 bases and the J gene lost 0 bases, with 9 bases spanning the gap. Germline V gives CDR1 SGHRS, CDR2 YFSETQ. The CDR3 covers 14 residues. Written as DNA, the CDR3 is TGCGCCAGCAGCTTCGGGATTAGCTCCTACGAGCAGTACTTC. This encodes CASSFGISSYEQYF.

The rearrangement uses TRBV29-1 and TRBJ1-1; D possibly corresponds to TRBD1 (6 bases). The germline gives CDR1 SQVTM, CDR2 ANQGSEA. There are 13 residues in the CDR3. V shed 5 bases and J shed 5 bases, with 15 bases lying between them. The CDR3 sequence is CSVYRRQATEAFF. Written as DNA, the CDR3 is TGCAGCGTTTATCGCCGACAGGCGACTGAAGCTTTCTTT.

The chain employs TRBV29-1 and TRBJ2-1, with D possibly matching TRBD2 (5 bases). CDR3 length: 13 amino acids. The V and J ends lost 4 bases and 7 bases respectively, with 14 bases between them. The germline CDR1 and CDR2 sequences are SQVTM and ANQGSEA. CDR3 nucleotides: TGCAGCGTTGTGGGCGGGTTCAAGAATGAGCAGTTCTTC. This encodes CSVVGGFKNEQFF.

The V and J genes are TRBV5-1 and TRBJ2-5; D unclear. The CDR3 loop spans 14 amino acids. Germline V lookup: CDR1 SGHRS, CDR2 YFSETQ. Trimming left V 1 base short and J 1 base short, with 8 bases between. CDR3 nucleotide sequence: TGCGCCAGCAGCTTGTTCAGACTCCAAGAGACCCAGTACTTC. Amino acids: CASSLFRLQETQYF.

DNA of the CDR3: TGTGCCAGCAGCCCACAGGGCTACTATGGCTACACCTTC. This translates into CASSPQGYYGYTF. This sequence joins TRBV6-5 and TRBJ1-2; TRBD1 might be the D (6 bases). Germline assignment: CDR1 MNHEY and CDR2 SVGAGI. V shed 6 bases and J shed 3 bases, with 11 bases lying between them. The CDR3 extends over 13 amino acids.

Points on this clone: Mismatch with germline at one junction end may stem from a read error. At the DNA level, this CDR3 is encoded by other sequences in the same sample as well. This chain connects TRBV10-3 to TRBJ1-1, with D unclear. Per the germline V gene, CDR1 is ENHRY and CDR2 is SYGVKD. This CDR3 region has 12 residues. The CDR3 DNA is TGCGCCATCAGTGTAGAAAACACTGAAGCTTTCTTT. Protein product: CAISVENTEAFF.

The chain couples TRBV30 to TRBJ2-7; 7 bases align to TRBD2. Germline V CDR1 and CDR2: GTSNPN, SVGIG (reference sequence). J lost 0 bases, V lost 3 bases, and 8 bases had no gene match. CDR3 size: 15 residues. The CDR3 bases are TGTGCCTGGAGAACCGGGCTAGCGGTCTCCTACGAGCAGTACTTC. It codes for CAWRTGLAVSYEQYF.

The gene calls are TRBV9 and TRBJ1-3; D call uncertain. V lost 0 bases to trimming and J lost 6 bases, with 10 bases between them. The CDR3 is 14 amino acids. CDR1 is SGDLS, CDR2 YYNGEE, per germline. CDR3 amino acids: CASSVEATANTIYF. The DNA for the CDR3 is TGTGCCAGCAGCGTAGAGGCGACGGCAAACACCATATATTTT.

This rearrangement joins TRBV7-3 to TRBJ2-5, with TRBD2 identical over 9 bases. V gave up 3 bases and J gave up 0 bases; unmatched junction bases: 2. This CDR3 has 15 amino acids. Germline CDR1 is SGHTA and CDR2 is FQGTGA. The CDR3 coding sequence is TGTGCCAGCAGCTTGGCGGGGGGGTACCAAGAGACCCAGTACTTC. This sequence encodes CASSLAGGYQETQYF. Full variable domain (rest looked up from reference TRBV7-3 and TRBJ2-5): GAGVSQTPSNKVTEKGKYVELRCDPISGHTALYWYRQSLGQGPEFLIYFQGTGAADDSGLPNDRFFAVRPEGSVSTLKIQRTERGDSAVYLCASSLAGGYQETQYFGPGTRLLVL.

The chain is built from TRBV20-1 and TRBJ1-1, with unresolved D. V lost 6 bases and J 1 base, leaving 6 bases between the germline ends. The germline V gene encodes CDR1 DFQATT and CDR2 SNEGSKA (reference sequence). This CDR3 contains 11 residues. The CDR3: CSAAPNTEAFF. The DNA of the CDR3 is TGCAGTGCGGCCCCGAACACTGAAGCTTTCTTT.

The chain couples TRBV28 to TRBJ1-2; D possibly corresponds to TRBD1 (5 bases). The CDR3 extends over 15 amino acids. CDR1 and CDR2 (germline): MDHEN, SYDVKM. Trimming removed 6 bases at V and 4 bases at J, with 18 bases between. This CDR3 is CASRPGRVERYGYTF. DNA of the CDR3: TGTGCCAGCAGACCCGGCAGGGTTGAGCGCTATGGCTACACCTTC.

The rearrangement links TRBV7-3 to TRBJ2-7, with 8 positions matching TRBD1. CDR1 SGHTA and CDR2 FQGTGA come from the germline V gene. V gave up 5 bases and J gave up 3 bases; unmatched junction bases: 9. The CDR3 has 15 amino acids. Here the CDR3 DNA reads TGTGCCAGCAGCCCTCAGGGGGCAGCAAGCTACGAGCAGTACTTC. Amino acids: CASSPQGAASYEQYF.

The chain couples TRBV27 to TRBJ1-5, with 7 positions matching TRBD1. Germline CDR1 and CDR2: MNHEY and SMNVEV (reference sequence). With V trimmed by 6 bases and J by 3 bases, 5 bases remained unmatched. This CDR3 spans 14 amino acids. The CDR3 protein is CASSPRGNNQPQHF. The CDR3 nucleotides are TGTGCCAGCAGCCCCAGGGGGAACAATCAGCCCCAGCATTTT.

This clone was recorded only once. The chain couples TRBV12-5 to TRBJ2-1; D remains ambiguous. Germline values: CDR1 LGHNT, CDR2 FRNRAP. V was shortened by 3 bases and J by 8 bases, with 14 bases between the two germline ends. This CDR3 has 14 amino acids. The CDR3 DNA reads TGTGCTAGTGGTTTCCCCCCGAGGAGCGATGAGCAGTTCTTC. Protein: CASGFPPRSDEQFF. Together with reference TRBV12-5 and TRBJ2-1, the CDR3 gives the full variable domain: DARVTQTPRHKVTEMGQEVTMRCQPILGHNTVFWYRQTMMQGLELLAYFRNRAPLDDSGMPKDRFSAEMPDATLATLKIQPSEPRDSAVYFCASGFPPRSDEQFFGPGTRLTVL.

The CDR3 DNA reads as TGCAGTGCTGACAGGGGTAATGAGCAGTTCTTC. This codes for CSADRGNEQFF. The chain recombines TRBV20-1 with TRBJ2-1; 8 bases are a match to TRBD1. There are 11 residues in the CDR3. Germline trimming cut 5 bases from V and 7 bases from J; bases unmatched to any gene: 1. CDR1 is DFQATT, CDR2 SNEGSKA, per germline (reference sequence).

In nucleotides, the CDR3 is TGTGCCAGCAGCTTGGGGGGAGGGGGCAATTCACCCCTCCACTTT. This codes for CASSLGGGGNSPLHF. V is TRBV7-2 and J is TRBJ1-6, with 7 bases aligning to TRBD1. The ends lost 3 bases at V and 7 bases at J; junction bases unmatched: 6. CDR3 length: 15 amino acids. Germline lookup yields CDR1 SGHTA and CDR2 FQGNSA.

This clone has just one count. CDR3 in amino acids: CASSQGGGATDTQYF. The CDR3 nucleotides read TGTGCCAGCAGCCAAGGAGGCGGGGCCACAGATACGCAGTATTTT. V gene TRBV4-2 combines with J gene TRBJ2-3; TRBD2 is a possible D gene (6 bases). Germline V gene sequence: CDR1 LGHNA, CDR2 YNFKEQ. V shed 1 base and J shed 2 bases, with 10 bases lying between them. There are 15 residues in the CDR3.

The chain recombines TRBV6-5 with TRBJ1-2; D unclear. Germline V gene sequence: CDR1 MNHEY, CDR2 SVGAGI. V lost 0 bases to trimming and J lost 1 base, with 9 bases between them. The CDR3 covers 15 residues. The CDR3 DNA sequence: TGTGCCAGCAGTTACTCGGTCGGGCGTAACTATGGCTACACCTTC. Translating it yields CASSYSVGRNYGYTF.

The chain links TRBV13 to TRBJ1-2; 7 bases are shared with TRBD1. The CDR3 consists of 14 residues. Germline trimming cut 5 bases from V and 8 bases from J; bases unmatched to any gene: 11. Germline CDR1 PRHDT, CDR2 FYEKMQ (reference sequence). CDR3 nucleotides: TGTGCCAGCAGCCCCGGGACAGACGGTAACGGCTACACCTTC. This sequence encodes CASSPGTDGNGYTF.

The V call is TRBV28, the J call TRBJ1-5; 10 nucleotides match TRBD1. The germline gives CDR1 MDHEN, CDR2 SYDVKM. J lost 4 bases, V lost 8 bases, and 14 bases had no gene match. This CDR3 contains 17 residues. This CDR3 reads CASGSPGTGEDNQPQHF. In nucleotides, the CDR3 is TGTGCCAGCGGTTCCCCCGGGACAGGGGAAGATAATCAGCCCCAGCATTTT.

The chain employs TRBV29-1 and TRBJ2-3; D gene ambiguous. This CDR3 is 13 amino acids long. Germline V gene lookup returns CDR1 SQVTM and CDR2 ANQGSEA. The ends were cut back, 3 bases at V and 2 bases at J, with 9 bases in the middle. The CDR3 loop is CSVDHSFTDTQYF. In DNA, the CDR3 is TGCAGCGTTGACCATTCTTTCACAGATACGCAGTATTTT.

The rearrangement links TRBV12-5 to TRBJ1-1; D ambiguous. CDR3 length: 12 amino acids. Germline CDR1 and CDR2: LGHNT and FRNRAP. V was clipped by 0 bases and J by 8 bases, with 7 bases between them. DNA of the CDR3: TGTGCTAGTGGTTTGGTAGGGCCGGAAGCTTTCTTT. It codes for CASGLVGPEAFF.